Listed here is a single T cell receptor (beta chain). Its specificity is not known. This sample was taken from a study of T cell repertoires in cytomegalovirus infection. Study as a whole: The authors relied on CMV epitopes, both recently identified HLA-C-restricted and well-studied HLA-B-restricted. Public TCR beta signatures provided an indication of both CMV infection and a matching HLA type.

V shed 2 bases and J 6 bases; nucleotides not matched to a gene: 6. Germline V gene sequence: CDR1 SGHTA, CDR2 FQGNSA. The CDR3 length is 15 residues. Study-level results: Clonotype analysis showed dominance of the ex vivo response by HLA-C-restricted CMV-specific TCR beta clonotypes. The study identified carriers of CMV plus the relevant HLA from cumulative public TCR beta family frequency.

TCRdb re-analysed the reads in MiXCR, keeping a single row per CDR3 protein. The sample records about 100,000 distinct CDR3 sequences, 42% being singletons. This sequence originates from a human donor in good health (CMV status not recorded). Some clones in this sample may be carry-over from other donors' samples. The chain carries TRBV7-2 and TRBJ1-4; 7 bases map to TRBD1. This sample comprised CD8+ T cells from cultured PBMCs, obtained from culture after CMV antigen stimulation. The CDR3 DNA reads as TGTGCCAGCAGCTTAAGGGACAGCTTTTATGAAAAACTGTTTTTT. Amino acid sequence: CASSLRDSFYEKLFF.